The rows below give T cell receptor beta chains drawn from one sample of a study of blood T cell repertoires in COVID-19. The method was immunoSEQ multiplex PCR; TCRdb's version includes in-frame clones alone and lacks a portion of them. Of hundreds of thousands of clones listed, 70% to 85% are singletons. Input material: PBMCs or T cells enriched from blood (not recorded which). These receptors originate from a woman in her sixties or seventies who had recovered from COVID-19. The CDR3 runs from the conserved cysteine through the conserved F or W. The D gene is left open where the match is weak. Clone size appears in some rows only: once, few, many, or a class for an expanded clone.

len | d_gene | j_gene | v_gene | abundance | CDR3nt | CDR3aa
16 | TRBD2 | TRBJ2-1 | TRBV6-6 | . | TGTGCCAGCACCTCTAAGAGCGGGGGGACTGTCAATGAGCAGTTCTTC | CASTSKSGGTVNEQFF
12 | . | TRBJ2-5 | TRBV10-3 | . | TGTGCCATCAGTGTGGAGATGGAGACCCAGTACTTC | CAISVEMETQYF
16 | . | TRBJ1-1 | TRBV2 | . | TGTGCCAGCAGTGAATACGTGTGGGGGGGGAGGGCTGAAGCTTTCTTT | CASSEYVWGGRAEAFF
14 | TRBD1 | TRBJ1-5 | TRBV19 | once | TGTGCCAGTAGTAAACAGGGGGGCAATCAGCCCCAGCATTTT | CASSKQGGNQPQHF
15 | . | TRBJ2-1 | TRBV19 | few | TGTGCCAGTAGTGCGCCAACACAGGGCCGAAATGAGCAGTTCTTC | CASSAPTQGRNEQFF
15 | TRBD1 | TRBJ2-2 | TRBV11-1 | . | TGTGCCAGCAGCTTAAGGACAGGGGCAGTCGGGGAGCTGTTTTTT | CASSLRTGAVGELFF
13 | . | TRBJ2-7 | TRBV24-1 | . | TGTGCCACCAGTGATCCCCTAACCTACGAGCAGTACTTC | CATSDPLTYEQYF
13 | . | TRBJ2-1 | TRBV19 | . | TGTGCCAGTAAGCTAGGAACGGACAATGAGCAGTTCTTC | CASKLGTDNEQFF
14 | . | TRBJ1-4 | TRBV4-3 | once | TGCGCCAGCAGCCAGGCCAGAAGCCGGGGAGACTGTTTTTTT | CASSQARSRGDCFF
18 | TRBD1 | TRBJ2-1 | TRBV4-1 | . | TGCGCCAGCAGCCAAGATCGGGACGGACAGGGTGCTTGGAATGAGCAGTTCTTC | CASSQDRDGQGAWNEQFF
14 | . | TRBJ1-3 | TRBV6-5 | few | TGTGCCAGCAGTCGAGCAGGCTCTGGAAACACCATATATTTT | CASSRAGSGNTIYF
15 | . | TRBJ2-3 | TRBV5-1 | . | TGCGCCAGCAGCAGGGGCGACGGCAGCACAGATACGCAGTATTTT | CASSRGDGSTDTQYF
14 | TRBD1 | TRBJ2-7 | TRBV6-5 | once | TGTGCCAGCAGTTGGGGGACAGGGGCGTACGAGCAGTACTTC | CASSWGTGAYEQYF
16 | TRBD1 | TRBJ1-6 | TRBV11-2 | . | TGTGCCAGCAGCGCCTCCGGGACAGTGAATAATTCACCCCTCCACTTT | CASSASGTVNNSPLHF
14 | TRBD1 | TRBJ2-7 | TRBV6-5 | . | TGTGCCAGCAGTCCTCCGGGACAGGGATACGAGCAGTACTTC | CASSPPGQGYEQYF
11 | . | TRBJ2-7 | TRBV2 | . | TGTGCCAGCCTTGGGGGCCACGAGCAGTACTTC | CASLGGHEQYF
17 | TRBD2 | TRBJ2-1 | TRBV11-2 | . | TGTGCCAGCAGCTTAGGGGAGCGGGGGGGCCTTGTCAATGAGCAGTTCTTC | CASSLGERGGLVNEQFF
13 | . | TRBJ1-1 | TRBV7-8 | . | TGTGCCAGCAGCCAGGGGCCGGAAACTGAAGCTTTCTTT | CASSQGPETEAFF
11 | . | TRBJ1-1 | TRBV12-3/TRBV12-4 | few | TGTGCCAGCAGCCTCGACACTGAAGCTTTCTTT | CASSLDTEAFF
15 | TRBD1 | TRBJ1-1 | TRBV6-5 | . | TGTGCCAGCAGTTCCTGGGACAGGGTTGGGCCTGAAGCTTTCTTT | CASSSWDRVGPEAFF
15 | TRBD2 | TRBJ2-5 | TRBV7-2 | . | TGTGCCAGCAGCCCTGGAGGCGGGGGGCAAGAGACCCAGTACTTC | CASSPGGGGQETQYF
14 | . | TRBJ1-3 | TRBV18 | once | TGTGCCAGCTCACCAGGCCGAGGGGGAAACACCATATATTTT | CASSPGRGGNTIYF
15 | TRBD1 | TRBJ1-2 | TRBV7-2 | . | TGTGCCAGCAGCTTAGGACCGGGACAGGGGCGCGGCTACACCTTC | CASSLGPGQGRGYTF
17 | TRBD1 | TRBJ1-1 | TRBV7-3 | . | TGTGCCAGCAGCCCGAGACAGGGGGCAGTAACGTACACTGAAGCTTTCTTT | CASSPRQGAVTYTEAFF
18 | TRBD1 | TRBJ2-3 | TRBV7-9 | . | TGTGCCAGCAGCCCCACAGACGCGACAGGGCTCCTCACAGATACGCAGTATTTT | CASSPTDATGLLTDTQYF
20 | TRBD2 | TRBJ2-3 | TRBV27 | . | TGTGCCAGCAGTTTCGAGGGGCAGTGGACTAGCGGGAGGGCAGGAGATACGCAGTATTTT | CASSFEGQWTSGRAGDTQYF
15 | . | TRBJ2-5 | TRBV5-8 | . | TGTGCCAGCAGCTTGGCACGGGTCGGTTCAGAGACCCAGTACTTC | CASSLARVGSETQYF
16 | TRBD1 | TRBJ1-6 | TRBV27 | few | TGTGCCAGCAGTGGGGGACAGTTTACCTATAATTCACCCCTCCACTTT | CASSGGQFTYNSPLHF
14 | TRBD1 | TRBJ1-5 | TRBV19 | few | TGTGCCAGTAGTGCGGACAGGAAGTACCAGCCCCAGCATTTT | CASSADRKYQPQHF
13 | . | TRBJ2-3 | TRBV6-5 | few | TGTGCCAGTCAGGCGGGGTTCACAGATACGCAGTATTTT | CASQAGFTDTQYF
16 | . | TRBJ1-3 | TRBV7-2 | . | TGTGCCAGCAGCTTAGAGGCAGGGAACTCTGGAAACACCATATATTTT | CASSLEAGNSGNTIYF
13 | . | TRBJ2-5 | TRBV5-4 | once | TGTGCCAGCAGCCCAACCACCGGAGAGACCCAGTACTTC | CASSPTTGETQYF
12 | . | TRBJ1-2 | TRBV7-9 | . | TGTGCCAGCGGACAGCTAAACTATGGCTACACCTTC | CASGQLNYGYTF
16 | TRBD2 | TRBJ2-5 | TRBV6-2/TRBV6-3 | . | TGTGCCAGCAGTCCACTGGGACTAGCGGGGCAAGAGACCCAGTACTTC | CASSPLGLAGQETQYF
16 | TRBD1 | TRBJ2-7 | TRBV7-9 | . | TGTGCCAGCAGCCGCTTTGGCGGACAGGGTACCTACGAGCAGTACTTC | CASSRFGGQGTYEQYF
13 | . | TRBJ2-1 | TRBV4-2 | . | TGTGCCAGCAGCCAAGGGGCAAGGAGGGAGCAGTTCTTC | CASSQGARREQFF
14 | . | TRBJ1-3 | TRBV19 | . | TGTGCCAGTAGTTTTGGGGAGGCTGGAAACACCATATATTTT | CASSFGEAGNTIYF
14 | TRBD1 | TRBJ2-7 | TRBV10-1 | . | TGCGCCAGCAGTAAACAGGGGGAGTCCTACGAGCAGTACTTC | CASSKQGESYEQYF
16 | . | TRBJ2-6 | TRBV7-2 | . | TGTGCCAGCAGCCTAAGACGGGACTCTGGGGCCAACGTCCTGACTTTC | CASSLRRDSGANVLTF
12 | . | TRBJ1-1 | TRBV5-6 | . | TGTGCCAGCAGCTTGAGTTCGGTAGAAGCTTTCTTT | CASSLSSVEAFF
12 | TRBD1 | TRBJ1-2 | TRBV29-1 | . | TGCAGCGGTGGACAGGCCAAGGATGGCTACACCTTC | CSGGQAKDGYTF
16 | TRBD2 | TRBJ2-1 | TRBV27 | . | TGTGCCAGCAGTTTATTTAGCGGGGGCCTACACAATGAGCAGTTCTTC | CASSLFSGGLHNEQFF
15 | TRBD1 | TRBJ2-7 | TRBV7-3 | . | TGTGCCAGCAGCTTAGTGGGACAGGGAACCTACGAGCAGTACTTC | CASSLVGQGTYEQYF
14 | . | TRBJ1-3 | TRBV5-1 | . | TGCGCCAGCAGCCTAGGGACTGATGGAAACACCATATATTTT | CASSLGTDGNTIYF
13 | TRBD1 | TRBJ1-1 | TRBV19 | . | TGTGCGACCACTCTCGGACAGGACACTGAAGCTTTCTTT | CATTLGQDTEAFF
12 | TRBD1 | TRBJ1-5 | TRBV18 | . | TGTGCCAGCTCCACAGGGGATCAGCCCCAGCATTTT | CASSTGDQPQHF
21 | TRBD2 | TRBJ2-3 | TRBV4-2 | . | TGTGCCAGCAGCCAAGATCAAAGGGGGGAGACTAGCGGCATGGGCACAGATACGCAGTATTTT | CASSQDQRGETSGMGTDTQYF
14 | . | TRBJ1-1 | TRBV11-2 | once | TGTGCCAGCAGTCCGACAGGAGAAAGCACTGAAGCTTTCTTT | CASSPTGESTEAFF
18 | . | TRBJ2-1 | TRBV5-4 | . | TGTGCCAGCAGTAGGAATCCGCGGCAGCAGAGCTCCTACAATGAGCAGTTCTTC | CASSRNPRQQSSYNEQFF
14 | TRBD1 | TRBJ2-1 | TRBV11-3 | . | TGTGCCAGCAGCCTGGGACAGGGGTTCAATGAGCAGTTCTTC | CASSLGQGFNEQFF
16 | . | TRBJ1-1 | TRBV7-9 | few | TGTGCCAGCAGCCACCCCTGGGCTCCGGGGGTAACTGAAGCTTTCTTT | CASSHPWAPGVTEAFF
15 | . | TRBJ1-1 | TRBV7-3 | . | TGTGCCAGCAGCTTAATGGGACACCCGGTGACTGAAGCTTTCTTT | CASSLMGHPVTEAFF
14 | TRBD1 | TRBJ1-2 | TRBV6-6 | . | TGTGCCAGCAGTTCTCGGACAGGGTCGTATGGCTACACCTTC | CASSSRTGSYGYTF
15 | TRBD2 | TRBJ2-3 | TRBV7-9 | . | TGTGCCAGCAGCTTAGGAGCGGGAGGGCGGGATACGCAGTATTTT | CASSLGAGGRDTQYF